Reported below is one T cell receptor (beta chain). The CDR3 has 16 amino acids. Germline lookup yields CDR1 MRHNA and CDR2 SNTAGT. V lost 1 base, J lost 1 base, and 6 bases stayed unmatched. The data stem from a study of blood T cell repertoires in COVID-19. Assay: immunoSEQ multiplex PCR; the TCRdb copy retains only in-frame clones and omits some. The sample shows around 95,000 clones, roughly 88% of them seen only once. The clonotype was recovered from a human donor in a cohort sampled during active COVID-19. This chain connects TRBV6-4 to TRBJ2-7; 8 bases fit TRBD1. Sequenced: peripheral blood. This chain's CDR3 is CASSDLTGVVSYEQYF. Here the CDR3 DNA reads TGTGCCAGCAGTGACTTGACAGGGGTCGTGTCCTACGAGCAGTACTTC.